What follows are 12 T cell receptor beta chains derived from one specimen sequenced in a study of T cell repertoires in cytomegalovirus infection. For these TCRs, the target antigens are not known. TCRdb re-derived calls from the reads in MiXCR, one entry per CDR3 protein. This sample has 750,000 to 900,000 distinct CDR3 sequences; 29% occur once, and the top ten carry roughly 13%. The source was cultured CD8+ T cells from PBMCs, collected from culture after CMV antigen stimulation. The origin of the receptors is a human donor in good health (CMV status not recorded). Some clones in this sample may be carry-over from other donors' samples.

There are a few counts of this clonotype. V is TRBV6-5 and J is TRBJ2-6; D not certain. From germline, CDR1 is MNHEY and CDR2 SVGAGI. V dropped 2 bases and J dropped 2 bases, with 7 bases sitting between them. The CDR3 is made up of 15 amino acids. CDR3 region: CASSYDGAGANVLTF. CDR3 sequence (DNA): TGTGCCAGCAGTTACGATGGGGCTGGGGCCAACGTCCTGACTTTC.

The chain joins TRBV20-1 to TRBJ2-7, with D maybe TRBD2 (7 bases). V lost 5 bases and J lost 4, with 15 bases in between. The CDR3 covers 13 residues. From germline, CDR1 is DFQATT and CDR2 SNEGSKA (reference sequence). DNA for the CDR3: TGCAGTGCTCGGGGGAGGGGGACGTACGAGCAGTACGTC. Its translation is CSARGRGTYEQYV.

The J gene is TRBJ1-6, the V gene TRBV4-1; 9 nucleotides match TRBD1. V shed 3 bases and J 8 bases; nucleotides not matched to a gene: 5. Germline-derived CDR1 and CDR2 are MGHRA and YSYEKL. The CDR3 consists of 15 residues. The CDR3 coding sequence is TGCGCCAGCAGCCATTCGGGACAGGGAGATTCACCCCTCCACTTT. Translated: CASSHSGQGDSPLHF.

This clonotype has more than one count but fewer than ten. This chain's CDR3 is CASSLIGGPTNEQFF. For the CDR3, the DNA is TGTGCCAGCAGTTTAATAGGGGGCCCAACTAATGAGCAGTTCTTC. The chain is built from TRBV27 and TRBJ2-1, with TRBD1 identical over 7 bases. Germline loops: CDR1 MNHEY, CDR2 SMNVEV (reference sequence). With 2 bases clipped from V and 7 bases from J, the junction kept 8 bases outside the gene matches. This CDR3 is built from 15 residues.

This clonotype was observed a few times. The chain combines TRBV12-3 or TRBV12-4 with TRBJ2-6; possible D gene TRBD2, 5 bases. V lost 2 bases and J 3 bases, leaving 14 bases between the germline ends. The CDR3 contains 17 residues. CDR3 region: CASSLTLAPLGANVLTF. As DNA, the CDR3 is TGTGCCAGCAGTTTAACCCTAGCCCCTCTTGGGGCCAACGTCCTGACTTTC.

This rearrangement joins TRBV4-1 to TRBJ2-1; D possibly matches TRBD1 or TRBD2 (5 bases each). Germline V gives CDR1 MGHRA, CDR2 YSYEKL. Between the trimmed V and J ends, which lost 1 base and 4 bases, there was a span of 14 bases. This CDR3 contains 16 residues. As DNA, the CDR3 is TGCGCCAGCAGCCAAGTCTCCGGGGCCCGATACAATGAGCAGTTCTTC. It specifies CASSQVSGARYNEQFF.

The chain has TRBV19 and TRBJ1-5; possible D gene TRBD1, 5 bases. Germline CDR1 and CDR2: LNHDA and SQIVND (reference sequence). Deletions cut 9 bases from V and 6 bases from J, with 24 bases between. The CDR3 length is 16 residues. CDR3 in amino acids: CASMQAGQGRTQPQHF. The CDR3 nucleotides are TGTGCCAGCATGCAGGCGGGGCAGGGAAGAACTCAGCCCCAGCATTTT.

The gene calls are TRBV7-2 and TRBJ2-1, with 7 bases identical to TRBD1. CDR1 and CDR2 (germline): SGHTA, FQGNSA. The CDR3 length is 14 residues. Unmatched junction bases numbered 2, after V lost 1 base and J lost 5 bases. The CDR3 sequence is CASSLDQGDNEQFF. For the CDR3, the DNA is TGTGCCAGCAGCTTAGACCAGGGGGACAATGAGCAGTTCTTC.

This clonotype has just a few counts. This chain uses TRBV7-9 with TRBJ2-7, with D possibly being TRBD2 (6 bases). The CDR3 is made up of 16 amino acids. CDR1 and CDR2 from the germline V gene are SEHNR and FQNEAQ (reference sequence). Between the trimmed V and J ends, which lost 4 bases and 0 bases, there was a span of 16 bases. The CDR3 sequence is CASSSNRRGLSYEQYF. The DNA for the CDR3 is TGTGCCAGCAGCTCCAACAGGCGGGGCCTCTCCTACGAGCAGTACTTC.

This clonotype was detected a few times. This chain links TRBV19 with TRBJ1-5; D unresolved. Trimming cost V 3 bases and J 0 bases, with 12 bases left between them. The CDR3 contains 16 residues. Germline lookup yields CDR1 LNHDA and CDR2 SQIVND (reference sequence). This CDR3 is CASSIRSVYSNQPQHF. The DNA for the CDR3 is TGTGCCAGTAGTATTAGGTCAGTGTATAGCAATCAGCCCCAGCATTTT.

This chain links TRBV6-5 with TRBJ2-3; D is possibly TRBD2 (6 bases). Germline values: CDR1 MNHEY, CDR2 SVGAGI. The ends were cut back, 5 bases at V and 0 bases at J, with 18 bases in the middle. The CDR3 has 17 amino acids. The CDR3 nucleotides are TGTGCCAGCAGTGCGGAGCGGGCCCGTACTAGCACAGATACGCAGTATTTT. It yields the protein CASSAERARTSTDTQYF.

This sequence joins TRBV9 and TRBJ1-2; D is ambiguous. The CDR3 is made up of 9 amino acids. Germline values: CDR1 SGDLS, CDR2 YYNGEE. Trimming took 4 bases from V and 6 from J, leaving 1 base between them. CDR3 amino acids: CASSHGYTF. The CDR3 DNA reads TGTGCCAGCAGCCATGGCTACACCTTC.